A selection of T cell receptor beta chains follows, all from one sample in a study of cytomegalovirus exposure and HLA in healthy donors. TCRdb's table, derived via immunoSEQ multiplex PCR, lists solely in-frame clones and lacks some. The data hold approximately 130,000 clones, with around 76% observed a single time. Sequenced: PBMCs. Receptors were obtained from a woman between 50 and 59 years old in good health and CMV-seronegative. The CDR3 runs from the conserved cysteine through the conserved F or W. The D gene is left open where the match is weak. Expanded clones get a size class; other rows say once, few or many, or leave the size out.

cdr3_nt: TGTGCCAGCAGCTTAGCCGATGAGCAGTTCTTC
cdr3_aa: CASSLADEQFF
d_call: -
v_call: TRBV11-3
j_call: TRBJ2-1
clone_size: -
cdr3_length: 11

cdr3_nt: TGTGCCTGGACGAGGAGGGGAGCTTACCCCACAGATACGCAGTATTTT
cdr3_aa: CAWTRRGAYPTDTQYF
d_call: -
v_call: TRBV30
j_call: TRBJ2-3
clone_size: -
cdr3_length: 16

cdr3_nt: TGCGCCAGCAGCCAAGGACAGCTCTCCTACGAGCAGTACTTC
cdr3_aa: CASSQGQLSYEQYF
d_call: -
v_call: TRBV5-1
j_call: TRBJ2-7
clone_size: once
cdr3_length: 14

cdr3_nt: TGTGCCAGTAGTATAGGGGGACAGGGGCGACTGGTATCCGAAGCTTTCTTT
cdr3_aa: CASSIGGQGRLVSEAFF
d_call: TRBD1
v_call: TRBV19
j_call: TRBJ1-1
clone_size: -
cdr3_length: 17

cdr3_nt: TGTGCCAGCTCACCAAGACTAGCGGGATCGTACGAGCAGTACTTC
cdr3_aa: CASSPRLAGSYEQYF
d_call: TRBD2
v_call: TRBV18
j_call: TRBJ2-7
clone_size: -
cdr3_length: 15

cdr3_nt: TGTGCCAGCTCCCCACTAAGGGACACTAACTATGGCTACACCTTC
cdr3_aa: CASSPLRDTNYGYTF
d_call: -
v_call: TRBV18
j_call: TRBJ1-2
clone_size: -
cdr3_length: 15

cdr3_nt: TGTGCCAGCAGCTTAGGGACAGGGACCTACGAGCAGTACTTC
cdr3_aa: CASSLGTGTYEQYF
d_call: TRBD1
v_call: TRBV7-2
j_call: TRBJ2-7
clone_size: -
cdr3_length: 14

cdr3_nt: TGTGCTAGCAGCTTAGCGCTCGGACAAGCAGAGACCCAGTACTTC
cdr3_aa: CASSLALGQAETQYF
d_call: -
v_call: TRBV7-7
j_call: TRBJ2-5
clone_size: -
cdr3_length: 15

cdr3_nt: TGTGCCAGCAGCTTAAGGGGCGGAGTGTGGACAGATACGCAGTATTTT
cdr3_aa: CASSLRGGVWTDTQYF
d_call: -
v_call: TRBV7-8
j_call: TRBJ2-3
clone_size: -
cdr3_length: 16

cdr3_nt: TGTGCCAGCAGCTGGGGCCTGGGGGCGAACACAGATACGCAGTATTTT
cdr3_aa: CASSWGLGANTDTQYF
d_call: -
v_call: TRBV7-9
j_call: TRBJ2-3
clone_size: -
cdr3_length: 16

cdr3_nt: TGTGCCTGGAGTGTCCGGGCAGATACGCAGTATTTT
cdr3_aa: CAWSVRADTQYF
d_call: -
v_call: TRBV30
j_call: TRBJ2-3
clone_size: -
cdr3_length: 12

cdr3_nt: TGTGCCAGCACCCGAGGGCCCCAGCATTTT
cdr3_aa: CASTRGPQHF
d_call: -
v_call: TRBV21-1
j_call: TRBJ1-5
clone_size: few
cdr3_length: 10

cdr3_nt: TGTGCCCGGACGTCCGACAGGGGCTATGGCTACACCTTC
cdr3_aa: CARTSDRGYGYTF
d_call: TRBD1
v_call: TRBV30
j_call: TRBJ1-2
clone_size: once
cdr3_length: 13

cdr3_nt: TGTGCCAGCTTACAGGGTTCCAACCTCTATGGCTACACCTTC
cdr3_aa: CASLQGSNLYGYTF
d_call: -
v_call: TRBV28
j_call: TRBJ1-2
clone_size: -
cdr3_length: 14

cdr3_nt: TGTGCCAGCAGCTTGACAGCCTCCCTCGGAGAGACCCAGTACTTC
cdr3_aa: CASSLTASLGETQYF
d_call: -
v_call: TRBV27
j_call: TRBJ2-5
clone_size: -
cdr3_length: 15

cdr3_nt: TGTGCCAGCAGCGGGACTAGCGGGAGGGAATACAATGAGCAGTTCTTC
cdr3_aa: CASSGTSGREYNEQFF
d_call: TRBD2
v_call: TRBV7-9
j_call: TRBJ2-1
clone_size: -
cdr3_length: 16

cdr3_nt: TGCGCCAGCAGCTTGGCGACAGGGTTAACTGAAGCTTTCTTT
cdr3_aa: CASSLATGLTEAFF
d_call: TRBD1
v_call: TRBV5-1
j_call: TRBJ1-1
clone_size: -
cdr3_length: 14

cdr3_nt: TGTGCCAGCAGCGTAGCTACAGGGCCTGAGCAGTTCTTC
cdr3_aa: CASSVATGPEQFF
d_call: -
v_call: TRBV9
j_call: TRBJ2-1
clone_size: -
cdr3_length: 13

cdr3_nt: TGTGCCAGCAGTTTAAGGGCTGGGTCCGGGGCTAGCGGGGTCAATGAGCAGTTCTTC
cdr3_aa: CASSLRAGSGASGVNEQFF
d_call: TRBD2
v_call: TRBV27
j_call: TRBJ2-1
clone_size: -
cdr3_length: 19

cdr3_nt: TGTGCCAGCAGCTACGTACAGGAGTGCAATCAGCCCCAGCATTTT
cdr3_aa: CASSYVQECNQPQHF
d_call: -
v_call: TRBV7-6
j_call: TRBJ1-5
clone_size: -
cdr3_length: 15

cdr3_nt: TGTGCCAGCAGTTTAGAGACAGGGAAAAACATTCAGTACTTC
cdr3_aa: CASSLETGKNIQYF
d_call: TRBD1
v_call: TRBV7-9
j_call: TRBJ2-4
clone_size: -
cdr3_length: 14

cdr3_nt: TGTGCCACCAGCAGAGATTCGGATCAGCCCCAGCATTTT
cdr3_aa: CATSRDSDQPQHF
d_call: -
v_call: TRBV15
j_call: TRBJ1-5
clone_size: -
cdr3_length: 13

cdr3_nt: TGTGCCAGCAGTTCCTATAGCGGGAGCTCCTACAATGAGCAGTTCTTC
cdr3_aa: CASSSYSGSSYNEQFF
d_call: TRBD2
v_call: TRBV27
j_call: TRBJ2-1
clone_size: -
cdr3_length: 16

cdr3_nt: TGTGCCAGCAGCCTTGGCACGGACAGTCCGGGCTACACCTTC
cdr3_aa: CASSLGTDSPGYTF
d_call: -
v_call: TRBV7-3
j_call: TRBJ1-2
clone_size: -
cdr3_length: 14

cdr3_nt: TGTGCCTGGACCCGGGACAGTCCTGAAGCTTTCTTT
cdr3_aa: CAWTRDSPEAFF
d_call: TRBD1
v_call: TRBV30
j_call: TRBJ1-1
clone_size: -
cdr3_length: 12

cdr3_nt: TGCAGTGTCCATGACACTGAAGCTTTCTTT
cdr3_aa: CSVHDTEAFF
d_call: -
v_call: TRBV20-1
j_call: TRBJ1-1
clone_size: -
cdr3_length: 10

cdr3_nt: TGTGCCAGTAGTATTTGGCAGGGGGCGAGCAATCAGCCCCAGCATTTT
cdr3_aa: CASSIWQGASNQPQHF
d_call: TRBD1
v_call: TRBV19
j_call: TRBJ1-5
clone_size: -
cdr3_length: 16

cdr3_nt: TGTGCCAGTAGTATAACTATTGCGGCCGAAGCTTTCTTT
cdr3_aa: CASSITIAAEAFF
d_call: -
v_call: TRBV19
j_call: TRBJ1-1
clone_size: -
cdr3_length: 13

cdr3_nt: TGTGCCAGCAGATTACAATCAGCGGGAGGGCCGAGAAATGAGCAGTTCTTC
cdr3_aa: CASRLQSAGGPRNEQFF
d_call: TRBD2
v_call: TRBV27
j_call: TRBJ2-1
clone_size: -
cdr3_length: 17

cdr3_nt: TGTGCCAGCAGTTTCCCTAGCGGCAGCACAGATACGCAGTATTTT
cdr3_aa: CASSFPSGSTDTQYF
d_call: TRBD2
v_call: TRBV28
j_call: TRBJ2-3
clone_size: -
cdr3_length: 15

cdr3_nt: TGTGCCAGCAGTTACGCTAGCGGGAGTATAGCAGATACGCAGTATTTT
cdr3_aa: CASSYASGSIADTQYF
d_call: TRBD2
v_call: TRBV6-5
j_call: TRBJ2-3
clone_size: -
cdr3_length: 16

cdr3_nt: TGTGCCAGCAGCTTGAGACAGGGGAATTACAATGAGCAGTTCTTC
cdr3_aa: CASSLRQGNYNEQFF
d_call: TRBD1
v_call: TRBV5-4
j_call: TRBJ2-1
clone_size: -
cdr3_length: 15

cdr3_nt: TGTGCCAGCAGTGTAACAGGGATTAACTACGAGCAGTACTTC
cdr3_aa: CASSVTGINYEQYF
d_call: -
v_call: TRBV6-1
j_call: TRBJ2-7
clone_size: few
cdr3_length: 14

cdr3_nt: TGTGCCAGCAGCTTAGTAGCGTCTAGCACAGATACGCAGTATTTT
cdr3_aa: CASSLVASSTDTQYF
d_call: -
v_call: TRBV7-2
j_call: TRBJ2-3
clone_size: -
cdr3_length: 15

cdr3_nt: TGTGCCAGCAGTTTGACAGGGGGGTTACGAGCTTTCTTT
cdr3_aa: CASSLTGGLRAFF
d_call: TRBD1
v_call: TRBV27
j_call: TRBJ1-1
clone_size: -
cdr3_length: 13

cdr3_nt: TGTGCCAGCAGCCGCTCGGGGACTAGCGGGAGAGGAGATACGCAGTATTTT
cdr3_aa: CASSRSGTSGRGDTQYF
d_call: TRBD2
v_call: TRBV7-9
j_call: TRBJ2-3
clone_size: -
cdr3_length: 17

cdr3_nt: TGTGCCAGCAGTCGTGCGGCGAACTATGGCTACACCTTC
cdr3_aa: CASSRAANYGYTF
d_call: -
v_call: TRBV25-1
j_call: TRBJ1-2
clone_size: -
cdr3_length: 13